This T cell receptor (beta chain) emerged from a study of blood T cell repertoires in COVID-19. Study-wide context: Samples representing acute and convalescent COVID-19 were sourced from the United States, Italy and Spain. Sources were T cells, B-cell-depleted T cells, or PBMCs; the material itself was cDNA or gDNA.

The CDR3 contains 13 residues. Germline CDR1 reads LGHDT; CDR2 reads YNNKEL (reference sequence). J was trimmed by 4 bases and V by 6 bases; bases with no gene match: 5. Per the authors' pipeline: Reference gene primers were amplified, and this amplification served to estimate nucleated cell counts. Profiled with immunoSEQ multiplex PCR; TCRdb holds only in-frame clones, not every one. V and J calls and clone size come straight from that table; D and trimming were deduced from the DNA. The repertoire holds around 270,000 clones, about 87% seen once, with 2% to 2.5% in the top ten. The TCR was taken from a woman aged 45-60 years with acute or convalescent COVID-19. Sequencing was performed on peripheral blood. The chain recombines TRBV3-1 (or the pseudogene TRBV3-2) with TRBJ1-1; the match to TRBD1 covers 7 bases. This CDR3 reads CASSFGQATEAFF. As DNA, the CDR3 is TGTGCCAGCAGTTTCGGACAGGCCACTGAAGCTTTCTTT.